Shown below are 19 T cell receptor beta chains from a single sample sequenced in a study of CD4 T cells in relation to SARS-CoV-2 and coronaviruses. The unexposed donors gave CD4+ T cells in about 2010-2019, prior to COVID-19. Sequencing was performed with immunoSEQ multiplex PCR; in TCRdb, only in-frame clones are kept and a portion is missing. This sample yields 55,000 to 75,000 clones, of which around 87% are seen a single time; around 1.7% belongs to the top ten. Sequences were obtained from memory CD4+ T cells from PBMCs. The receptor set was obtained from a human donor in good health.

The chain links TRBV18 to TRBJ2-1, with D possibly matching TRBD2 (6 bases). This CDR3 region has 14 residues. Trimming removed 6 bases from V and 5 bases from J, with 14 bases in between. The germline V gene has CDR1 KGHSH and CDR2 LQKENI. The CDR3 reads CASSRLEGDNEQFF. DNA of the CDR3: TGTGCCAGCTCCCGACTAGAAGGGGACAATGAGCAGTTCTTC.

This clone showed up just a few times. The chain is built from TRBV6-1 and TRBJ1-5; D possibly corresponds to TRBD1 (5 bases). The CDR3 spans 18 residues. Trimming left V 2 bases short and J 3 bases short, with 20 bases between. Germline CDR1 and CDR2: MNHNS and SASEGT. The DNA of the CDR3 is TGTGCCAGCAGTGAAAGGGCATTGGGGCAGGGAGTCAATCAGCCCCAGCATTTT. This codes for CASSERALGQGVNQPQHF.

The chain joins TRBV5-4 to TRBJ2-2; TRBD2 is a possible D gene (6 bases). Germline CDR1 SGHNT, CDR2 YYREEE (reference sequence). Between the trimmed V and J ends, which lost 6 bases and 4 bases, there was a span of 10 bases. This CDR3 is 13 amino acids long. The DNA for the CDR3 is TGTGCCAGCACCCGGGGGTCCACCGGGGAGCTGTTTTTT. This codes for CASTRGSTGELFF. Combining the CDR3 with reference TRBV5-4 and TRBJ2-2 gives the whole variable domain ETGVTQSPTHLIKTRGQQVTLRCSSQSGHNTVSWYQQALGQGPQFIFQYYREEENGRGNFPPRFSGLQFPNYSSELNVNALELDDSALYLCASTRGSTGELFFGEGSRLTVL.

This chain connects TRBV14 to TRBJ1-1; no clear D gene. V shed 1 base and J shed 0 bases, with 6 bases lying between them. CDR3 size: 14 residues. Germline CDR1 SGHDN, CDR2 FVKESK. CDR3 residues: CASSQVRMNTEAFF. The DNA for the CDR3 is TGTGCCAGCAGCCAAGTACGGATGAACACTGAAGCTTTCTTT.

The J gene is TRBJ2-5, the V gene TRBV13, with D unresolved. CDR1 PRHDT and CDR2 FYEKMQ come from the germline V gene (reference sequence). Trimming took 1 base from V and 2 from J, leaving 2 bases between them. The CDR3 has 12 residues. CDR3 nucleotide sequence: TGTGCCAGCAGCTTAGTTCAAGAGACCCAGTACTTC. Its translation is CASSLVQETQYF.

V usage is TRBV7-8 and J usage is TRBJ2-3, with 9 bases identical to TRBD2. Unmatched junction bases numbered 15, after V lost 11 bases and J lost 6 bases. CDR3 size: 15 residues. The germline CDR1 and CDR2 sequences are SGHVS and FQNEAQ. CDR3 region: CALAPGGGAPDTQYF. In DNA, the CDR3 is TGTGCCCTCGCCCCCGGCGGGGGGGCCCCCGATACGCAGTATTTT.

The rearrangement uses TRBV2 and TRBJ2-2; TRBD2 matches 11 bases. V lost 5 bases to trimming and J lost 4 bases; unmatched junction nucleotides: 6. The germline V gene encodes CDR1 SNHLY and CDR2 FYNNEI. The CDR3 consists of 16 residues. This CDR3 is CASSPGTSGGTGELFF. CDR3 bases: TGTGCCAGCAGTCCCGGGACTAGCGGAGGCACCGGGGAGCTGTTTTTT. Together with reference TRBV2 and TRBJ2-2, the CDR3 gives the full variable domain: EPEVTQTPSHQVTQMGQEVILRCVPISNHLYFYWYRQILGQKVEFLVSFYNNEISEKSEIFDDQFSVERPDGSNFTLKIRSTKLEDSAMYFCASSPGTSGGTGELFFGEGSRLTVL.

The chain has TRBV21-1 and TRBJ2-7. TRBV21-1 is a known pseudogene. This CDR3 is 12 amino acids long. The CDR3 loop reads CASSQTPYEQYF. DNA for the CDR3: TGTGCCAGCAGTCAAACCCCCTACGAGCAGTACTTC.

The rearrangement links TRBV5-1 to TRBJ2-5; 7 nucleotides align to TRBD1. The CDR3 has 13 amino acids. Germline CDR1 SGHRS, CDR2 YFSETQ. V shed 0 bases and J 4 bases; nucleotides not matched to a gene: 0. This CDR3 reads CASSLEGAETQYF. The CDR3 coding sequence is TGCGCCAGCAGCTTGGAGGGGGCAGAGACCCAGTACTTC.

The genes are TRBV5-4 and TRBJ2-5, with 9 bases fitting TRBD1. J gave up 1 base and V 4 bases, and 14 bases lay outside the gene matches. Per the germline V gene, CDR1 is SGHNT and CDR2 is YYREEE (reference sequence). The CDR3 sequence is 18 residues long. The CDR3 protein is CASSQTSSGTGTQETQYF. The CDR3 coding sequence is TGTGCCAGCAGCCAAACCTCTTCCGGGACAGGGACCCAAGAGACCCAGTACTTC.

A single count supports this clone. The J gene is TRBJ2-7, the V gene TRBV5-1; 7 bases align to TRBD1. The V gene's germline CDR1 is SGHRS and CDR2 YFSETQ. CDR3 size: 14 residues. The trim removed 3 bases at V and 2 bases at J, leaving 5 bases unmatched. The CDR3 reads CASSSGQRTYEQYF. DNA for the CDR3: TGCGCCAGCAGCTCGGGACAGAGAACCTACGAGCAGTACTTC.

This clone was detected a few times. V and J are TRBV28 and TRBJ2-7; D ambiguous. Trimming pared 6 bases from V and 5 bases from J, leaving 17 bases between. The CDR3 is made up of 14 amino acids. Germline assignment: CDR1 MDHEN and CDR2 SYDVKM. DNA of the CDR3: TGTGCCAGCAGGCCTGACCCGTGGAGTGACGAGCAGTACTTC. Its protein is CASRPDPWSDEQYF. Full variable domain (missing parts from reference TRBV28 and TRBJ2-7): DVKVTQSSRYLVKRTGEKVFLECVQDMDHENMFWYRQDPGLGLRLIYFSYDVKMKEKGDIPEGYSVSREKKERFSLILESASTNQTSMYLCASRPDPWSDEQYFGPGTRLTVT.

The V and J genes are TRBV18 and TRBJ1-4; D uncertain. The CDR3 loop spans 17 amino acids. Looked up from germline, CDR1 is KGHSH and CDR2 is LQKENI. The germline V and J ends were trimmed by 0 bases and 2 bases, with 13 bases remaining between them. CDR3 sequence reads: CASSPPVPGLTNEKLFF. In nucleotides, the CDR3 is TGTGCCAGCTCACCACCGGTACCGGGTTTGACTAATGAAAAACTGTTTTTT.

The gene calls are TRBV7-2 and TRBJ1-3; D is uncertain. With 5 bases removed from V and 0 bases from J, the gap between germline ends came to 8 bases. The CDR3 runs 14 residues. Germline CDR1 is SGHTA and CDR2 is FQGNSA. The CDR3: CASSNRISGNTIYF. The CDR3 coding sequence is TGTGCCAGCAGCAACCGAATCTCTGGAAACACCATATATTTT.

The V and J genes are TRBV21-1 and TRBJ2-1; TRBD2 is the table's D call and was not checked against the DNA. TRBV21-1 is a known pseudogene. The CDR3 runs 16 residues. As DNA, the CDR3 is TGTGCCAGCCTCAAGGAACTAGCGGGAAGGAGTAATGAGCAGTTCTTC. Its protein is CASLKELAGRSNEQFF.

The CDR3 nucleotides read TGTGCCAGCAGCCTCACTAGCGGGGGAAGGGAGCAGTACTTC. Translation: CASSLTSGGREQYF. This chain connects TRBV5-6 to TRBJ2-7, with 11 bases aligning to TRBD2. Germline CDR1 SGHDT, CDR2 YYEEEE. Unmatched junction bases numbered 7, after V lost 4 bases and J lost 7 bases. The CDR3 is 14 residues long.

The chain uses TRBV6-5 and TRBJ2-1; 8 bases are shared with TRBD1. The germline V gene encodes CDR1 MNHEY and CDR2 SVGAGI. Trimming removed 6 bases from V and 10 bases from J; junction bases left unmatched: 11. This CDR3 contains 14 residues. CDR3 sequence (DNA): TGTGCCAGCAGAACCCCAGGGGGCTATTTAGAGCAGTTCTTC. It yields the protein CASRTPGGYLEQFF.

The count of this clone is one. The chain has TRBV12-2 and TRBJ2-2; the table's D call of TRBD1 was not tested on the DNA. TRBV12-2 is annotated as a pseudogene. The CDR3 consists of 16 residues. This chain's CDR3 is CASRLGGQGRTGELFF. The CDR3 DNA sequence: TGTGCAAGTCGCTTGGGTGGACAGGGGCGCACCGGGGAGCTGTTTTTT.

The chain employs TRBV6-5 and TRBJ2-3; the match to TRBD2 covers 13 bases. Germline assignment: CDR1 MNHEY and CDR2 SVGAGI. CDR3 length equals 14 residues. With V trimmed by 6 bases and J by 3 bases, 0 bases remained unmatched. The CDR3 DNA sequence: TGTGCCAGCAGGGGACTAGCGGGGACAGATACGCAGTATTTT. Encoded protein: CASRGLAGTDTQYF.